The following is a T cell receptor (beta chain) sequence with its context. Its antigen has not been determined. No quality values exist for individual bases; no much larger clone is one base distant. Enrolling through a virtual design, the prospective study's participants ranged in age from roughly 18 to 89 years and lived across roughly 24 United States geographic areas. In the prospective study, cohorts were assigned on the basis of participant-reported clinical history obtained from a screening survey and a study questionnaire. Mobile phlebotomists in the prospective study collected whole blood, serum and a nasopharyngeal or oropharyngeal swab from every participant. Over a roughly two-month period, participants in the prospective study had the option of providing additional blood draws and questionnaires. Before DNA extraction, blood samples from the prospective study were shipped at room temperature or frozen.

This sample is drawn from a study of blood T cell repertoires in COVID-19 (dated by TCRdb to the early 2020s). Background for the entire study: Collaborator samples came from the United States, Italy and Spain and covered acute and convalescent phases of COVID-19. The material from the prospective study consisted of cDNA or gDNA derived from T cells, B-cell-depleted T cells, or PBMCs. Subjects who had been exposed to COVID-19, were actively infected with it, or had recovered from it provided the deeply sampled blood TCRbeta repertoires that made up the dataset. A freely available public database, intended as a resource for researchers studying the immune response to SARS-CoV-2, is where the repertoires were released. The samples were drawn from two sources: the first 160 participants of the ongoing ImmuneRACE study, and 950 to 1,500 subjects contributed by 6 global collaborators. Nearly every sample came with metadata listing a de-identified subject ID, COVID-19 status, age in years and sex. Where available, HLA class I and class II types were taken from metadata supplied by the sample provider and were not determined by assay-based typing.

The immunoSEQ Assay, a bias-controlled multiplex PCR, was used to amplify TCRbeta CDR3 regions from genomic DNA. For the original study's pipeline: Within the assay, amplification of reference gene primers was used to estimate how many nucleated cells each sample contained. To quantify the absolute abundance of each unique TCRbeta CDR3 rearrangement, sequence reads were collapsed and filtered. For each sample, productive Simpson clonality was calculated by taking the square root of Simpson's diversity index across productive rearrangements. Not all clones reach the TCRdb copy of this immuneACCESS table, which keeps in-frame sequences only. Checked studies attribute under half of the gap to unresolved V genes and leave the rest unexplained. That table is the source of V, J and clone size, and D and trimming were worked out from the DNA. The sample table contains some 210,000 clones; only one count was recorded for 70% to 90% of them. The ten largest clones take up 4.3% of the sample.

Germline trimming: 6 bases from V, 0 bases from J; junction bases outside gene matches: 7. The germline V gene yields KGHSH for CDR1 and LQKENI for CDR2. The CDR3 runs 17 amino acids, cysteine and phenylalanine included. Just CDR3 DNA is preserved here, 51 bases in frame from base 1. What the research found in general, with its limitations: Clinical and demographic metadata were provided uncurated, with the amount varying by source and participant.

The rearranged chain carries TRBV18 and TRBJ2-7, and 14 junction bases match TRBD2. This receptor was obtained from a man aged 30 to 39 with acute COVID-19. The sequencing input was PBMCs or T cells enriched from blood (not recorded which). The CDR3 corresponds to CASSGTSGGKTSYEQYF. Here is the DNA: TGTGCCAGCTCCGGGACTAGCGGGGGCAAAACCTCCTACGAGCAGTACTTC.